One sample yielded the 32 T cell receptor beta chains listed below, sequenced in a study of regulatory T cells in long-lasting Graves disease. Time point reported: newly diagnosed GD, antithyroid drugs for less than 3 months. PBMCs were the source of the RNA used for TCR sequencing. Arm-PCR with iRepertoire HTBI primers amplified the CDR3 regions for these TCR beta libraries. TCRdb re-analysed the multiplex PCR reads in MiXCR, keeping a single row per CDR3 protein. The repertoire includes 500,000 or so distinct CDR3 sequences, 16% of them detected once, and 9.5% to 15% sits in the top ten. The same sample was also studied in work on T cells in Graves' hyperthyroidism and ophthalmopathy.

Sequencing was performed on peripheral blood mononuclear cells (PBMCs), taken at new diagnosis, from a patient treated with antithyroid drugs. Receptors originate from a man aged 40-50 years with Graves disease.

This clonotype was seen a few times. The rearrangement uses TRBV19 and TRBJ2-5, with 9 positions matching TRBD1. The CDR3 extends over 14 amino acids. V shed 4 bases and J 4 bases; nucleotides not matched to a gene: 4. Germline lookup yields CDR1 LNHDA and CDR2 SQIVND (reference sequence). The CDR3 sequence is CASSTNRGRETQYF. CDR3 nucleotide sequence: TGTGCCAGTAGTACAAACAGGGGGCGAGAGACCCAGTACTTC. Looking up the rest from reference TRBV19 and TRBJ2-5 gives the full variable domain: DGGITQSPKYLFRKEGQNVTLSCEQNLNHDAMYWYRQDPGQGLRLIYYSQIVNDFQKGDIAEGYSVSREKKESFPLTVTSAQKNPTAFYLCASSTNRGRETQYFGPGTRLLVL.

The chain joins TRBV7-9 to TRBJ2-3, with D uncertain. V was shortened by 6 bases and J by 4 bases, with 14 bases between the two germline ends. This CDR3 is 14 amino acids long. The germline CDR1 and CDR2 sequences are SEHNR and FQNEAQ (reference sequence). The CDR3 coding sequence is TGTGCCAGCAGACCTGGCGACCCGGCAGATACGCAGTATTTT. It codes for CASRPGDPADTQYF.

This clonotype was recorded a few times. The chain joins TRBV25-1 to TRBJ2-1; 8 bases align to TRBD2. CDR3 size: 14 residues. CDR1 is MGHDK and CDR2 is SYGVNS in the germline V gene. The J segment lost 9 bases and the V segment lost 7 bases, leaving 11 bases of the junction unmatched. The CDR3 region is CASTPAGVRSEQFF. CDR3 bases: TGTGCCAGCACCCCAGCGGGAGTCAGGAGTGAGCAGTTCTTC. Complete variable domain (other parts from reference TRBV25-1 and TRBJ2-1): EADIYQTPRYLVIGTGKKITLECSQTMGHDKMYWYQQDPGMELHLIHYSYGVNSTEKGDLSSESTVSRIRTEHFPLTLESARPSHTSQYLCASTPAGVRSEQFFGPGTRLTVL.

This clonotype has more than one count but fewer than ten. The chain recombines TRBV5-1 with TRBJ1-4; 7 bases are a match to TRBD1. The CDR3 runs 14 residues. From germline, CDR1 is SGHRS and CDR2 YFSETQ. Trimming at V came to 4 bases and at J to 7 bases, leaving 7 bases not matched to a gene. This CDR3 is CASSKRTGGEKLFF. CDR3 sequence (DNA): TGCGCCAGCAGCAAAAGGACAGGAGGTGAAAAACTGTTTTTT. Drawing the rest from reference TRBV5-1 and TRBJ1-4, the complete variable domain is KAGVTQTPRYLIKTRGQQVTLSCSPISGHRSVSWYQQTPGQGLQFLFEYFSETQRNKGNFPGRFSGRQFSNSRSEMNVSTLELGDSALYLCASSKRTGGEKLFFGSGTQLSVL.

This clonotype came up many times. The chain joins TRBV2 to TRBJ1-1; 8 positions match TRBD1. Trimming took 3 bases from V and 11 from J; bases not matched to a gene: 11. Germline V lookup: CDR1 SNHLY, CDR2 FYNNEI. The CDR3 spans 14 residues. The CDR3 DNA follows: TGTGCCAGCAGTGACGACCGGGACAGGTCTTCGGCTTTCTTT. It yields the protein CASSDDRDRSSAFF.

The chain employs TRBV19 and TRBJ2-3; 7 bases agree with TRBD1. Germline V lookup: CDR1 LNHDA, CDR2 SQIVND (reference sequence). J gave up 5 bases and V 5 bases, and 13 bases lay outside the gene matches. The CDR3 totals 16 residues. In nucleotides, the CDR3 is TGTGCCAGTAGTCGACAGCCAACAGGGGTACAAGATACGCAGTATTTT. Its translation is CASSRQPTGVQDTQYF.

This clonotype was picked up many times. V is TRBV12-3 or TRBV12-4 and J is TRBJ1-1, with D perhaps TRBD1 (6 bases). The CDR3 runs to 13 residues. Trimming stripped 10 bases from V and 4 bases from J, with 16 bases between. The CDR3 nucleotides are TGTGCCACCGATACAGGGAGGAGCACTGAAGCTTTCTTT. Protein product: CATDTGRSTEAFF.

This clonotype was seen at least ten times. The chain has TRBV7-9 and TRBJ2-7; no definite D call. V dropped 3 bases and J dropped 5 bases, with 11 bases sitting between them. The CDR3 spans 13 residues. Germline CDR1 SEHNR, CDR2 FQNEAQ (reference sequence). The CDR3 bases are TGTGCCAGCAGCTTGGATACGGAGAACGAGCAGTACTTC. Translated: CASSLDTENEQYF.

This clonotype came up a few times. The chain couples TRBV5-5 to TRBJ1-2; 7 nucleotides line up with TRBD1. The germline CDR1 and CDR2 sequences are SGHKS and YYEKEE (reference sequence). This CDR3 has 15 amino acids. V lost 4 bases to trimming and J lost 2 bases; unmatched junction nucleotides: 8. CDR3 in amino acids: CASSLRDSQNYGYTF. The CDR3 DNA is TGTGCCAGCAGCCTCCGGGACAGTCAAAACTATGGCTACACCTTC. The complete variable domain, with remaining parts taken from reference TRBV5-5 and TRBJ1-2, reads DAGVTQSPTHLIKTRGQQVTLRCSPISGHKSVSWYQQVLGQGPQFIFQYYEKEERGRGNFPDRFSARQFPNYSSELNVNALLLGDSALYLCASSLRDSQNYGYTFGSGTRLTVV.

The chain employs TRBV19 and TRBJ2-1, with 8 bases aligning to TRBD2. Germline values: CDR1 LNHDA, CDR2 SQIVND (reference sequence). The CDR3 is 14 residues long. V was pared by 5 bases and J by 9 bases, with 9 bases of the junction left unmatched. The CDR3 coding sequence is TGTGCCAGTAGTCCCCGGGGGGGGGGCGGTGAGCAGTTCTTC. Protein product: CASSPRGGGGEQFF.

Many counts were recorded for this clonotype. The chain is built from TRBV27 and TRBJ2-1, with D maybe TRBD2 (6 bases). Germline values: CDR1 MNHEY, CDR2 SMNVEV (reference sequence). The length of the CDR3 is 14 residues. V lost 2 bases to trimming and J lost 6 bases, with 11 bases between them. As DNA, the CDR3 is TGTGCCAGCAGTTTAACCGGGACTCTCAATGAGCAGTTCTTC. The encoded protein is CASSLTGTLNEQFF.

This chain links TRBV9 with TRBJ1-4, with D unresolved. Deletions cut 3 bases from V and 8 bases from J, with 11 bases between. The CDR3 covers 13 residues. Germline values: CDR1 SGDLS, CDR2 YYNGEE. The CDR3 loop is CASSGGVGEKLFF. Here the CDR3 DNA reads TGTGCCAGCAGCGGGGGAGTAGGGGAAAAACTGTTTTTT. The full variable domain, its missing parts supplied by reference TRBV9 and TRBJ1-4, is DSGVTQTPKHLITATGQRVTLRCSPRSGDLSVYWYQQSLDQGLQFLIQYYNGEERAKGNILERFSAQQFPDLHSELNLSSLELGDSALYFCASSGGVGEKLFFGSGTQLSVL.

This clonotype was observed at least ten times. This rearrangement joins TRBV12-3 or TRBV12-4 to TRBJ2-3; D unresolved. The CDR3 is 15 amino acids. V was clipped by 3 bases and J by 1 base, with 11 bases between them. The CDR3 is CASSFSSDGTDTQYF. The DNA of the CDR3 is TGTGCCAGCAGTTTCTCCTCAGATGGCACAGATACGCAGTATTTT.

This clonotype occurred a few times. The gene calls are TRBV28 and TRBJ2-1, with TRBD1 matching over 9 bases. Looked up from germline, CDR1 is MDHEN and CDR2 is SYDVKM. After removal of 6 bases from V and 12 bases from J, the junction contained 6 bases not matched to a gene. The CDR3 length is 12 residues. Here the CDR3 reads CASRFTGGLQFF. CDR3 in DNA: TGTGCCAGCAGGTTCACAGGGGGCTTGCAGTTCTTC. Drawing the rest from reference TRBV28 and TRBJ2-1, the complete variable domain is DVKVTQSSRYLVKRTGEKVFLECVQDMDHENMFWYRQDPGLGLRLIYFSYDVKMKEKGDIPEGYSVSREKKERFSLILESASTNQTSMYLCASRFTGGLQFFGPGTRLTVL.

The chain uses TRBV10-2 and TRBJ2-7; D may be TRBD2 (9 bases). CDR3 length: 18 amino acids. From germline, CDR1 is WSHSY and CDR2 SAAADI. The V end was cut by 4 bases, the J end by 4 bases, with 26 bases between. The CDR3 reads CASSVFNGGRDRSYEQYF. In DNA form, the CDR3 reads TGCGCCAGCAGTGTATTTAATGGCGGGAGGGACAGGTCATACGAGCAGTACTTC.

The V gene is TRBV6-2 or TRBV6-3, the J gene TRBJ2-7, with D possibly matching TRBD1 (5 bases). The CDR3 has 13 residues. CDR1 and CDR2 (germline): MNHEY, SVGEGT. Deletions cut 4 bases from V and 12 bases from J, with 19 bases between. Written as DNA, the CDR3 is TGTGCCAGCAGTTGCTCGAAGACAGACCCACCGTACTTC. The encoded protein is CASSCSKTDPPYF.

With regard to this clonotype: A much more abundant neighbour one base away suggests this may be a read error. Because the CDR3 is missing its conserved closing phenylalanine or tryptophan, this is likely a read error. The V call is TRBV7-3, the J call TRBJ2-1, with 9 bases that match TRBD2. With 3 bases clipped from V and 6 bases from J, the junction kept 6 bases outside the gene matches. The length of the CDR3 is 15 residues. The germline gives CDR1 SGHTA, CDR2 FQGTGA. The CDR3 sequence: CASSFGGGGLNEQFS. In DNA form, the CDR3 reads TGTGCCAGCAGCTTTGGCGGGGGGGGCCTCAATGAGCAGTTCTCC.

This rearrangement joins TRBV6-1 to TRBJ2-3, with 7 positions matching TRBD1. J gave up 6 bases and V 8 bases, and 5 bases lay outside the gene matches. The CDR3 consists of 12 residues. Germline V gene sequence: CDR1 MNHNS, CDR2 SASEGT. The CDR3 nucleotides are TGTGCCAGCGGCCAGGGGGTGGATACGCAGTATTTT. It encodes CASGQGVDTQYF.

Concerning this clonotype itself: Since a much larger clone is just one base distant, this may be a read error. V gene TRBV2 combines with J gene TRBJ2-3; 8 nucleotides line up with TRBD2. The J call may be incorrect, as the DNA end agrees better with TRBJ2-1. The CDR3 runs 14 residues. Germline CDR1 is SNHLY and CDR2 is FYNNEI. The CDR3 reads CASSAERESGEQFF. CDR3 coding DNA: TGTGCCAGCAGTGCTGAGCGGGAGAGCGGCGAGCAGTTCTTC.

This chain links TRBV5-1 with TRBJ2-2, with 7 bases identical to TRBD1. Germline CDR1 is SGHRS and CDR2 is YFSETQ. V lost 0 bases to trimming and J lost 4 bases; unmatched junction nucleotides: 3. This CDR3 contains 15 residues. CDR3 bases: TGCGCCAGCAGCTTGGGGGGACAGTCCACCGGGGAGCTGTTTTTT. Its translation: CASSLGGQSTGELFF.

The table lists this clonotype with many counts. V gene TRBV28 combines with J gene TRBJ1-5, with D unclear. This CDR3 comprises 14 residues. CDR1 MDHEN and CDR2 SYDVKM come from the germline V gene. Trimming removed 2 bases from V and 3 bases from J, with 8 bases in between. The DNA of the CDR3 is TGTGCCAGCAGTTTACCACAGTTCAATCAGCCCCAGCATTTT. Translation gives CASSLPQFNQPQHF.

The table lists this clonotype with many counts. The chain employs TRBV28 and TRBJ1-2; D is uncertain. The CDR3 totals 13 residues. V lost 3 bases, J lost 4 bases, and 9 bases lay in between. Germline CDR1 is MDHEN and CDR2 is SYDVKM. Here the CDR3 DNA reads TGTGCCAGCAGTTTTTCCCTCCCCTATGGCTACACCTTC. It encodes CASSFSLPYGYTF.

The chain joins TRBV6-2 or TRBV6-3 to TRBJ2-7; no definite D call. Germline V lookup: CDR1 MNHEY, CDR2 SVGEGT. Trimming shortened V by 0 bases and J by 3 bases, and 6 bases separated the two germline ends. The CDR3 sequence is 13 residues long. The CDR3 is CASSYSTIYEQYF. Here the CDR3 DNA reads TGTGCCAGCAGTTACTCGACGATCTACGAGCAGTACTTC.

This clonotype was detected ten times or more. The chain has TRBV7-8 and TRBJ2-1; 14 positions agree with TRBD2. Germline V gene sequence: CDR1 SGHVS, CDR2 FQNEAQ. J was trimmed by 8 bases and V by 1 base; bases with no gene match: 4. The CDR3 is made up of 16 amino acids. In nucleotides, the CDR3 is TGTGCCAGCAGCTTAGTGACTAGCGGGAGGGGTTATGAGCAGTTCTTC. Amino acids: CASSLVTSGRGYEQFF.

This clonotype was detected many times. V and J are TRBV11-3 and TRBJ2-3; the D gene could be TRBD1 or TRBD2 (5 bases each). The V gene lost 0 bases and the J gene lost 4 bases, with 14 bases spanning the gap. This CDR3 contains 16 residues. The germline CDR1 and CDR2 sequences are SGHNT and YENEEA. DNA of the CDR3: TGTGCCAGCAGCTTAGAAACGTGGGACCACCCAGATACGCAGTATTTT. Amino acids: CASSLETWDHPDTQYF.

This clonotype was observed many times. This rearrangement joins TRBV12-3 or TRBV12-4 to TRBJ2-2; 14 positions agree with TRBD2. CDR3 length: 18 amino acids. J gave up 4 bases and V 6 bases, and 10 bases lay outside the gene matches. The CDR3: CASSRRLAGGYSTGELFF. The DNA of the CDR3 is TGTGCCAGCAGCCGACGACTAGCGGGAGGGTATAGCACCGGGGAGCTGTTTTTT.

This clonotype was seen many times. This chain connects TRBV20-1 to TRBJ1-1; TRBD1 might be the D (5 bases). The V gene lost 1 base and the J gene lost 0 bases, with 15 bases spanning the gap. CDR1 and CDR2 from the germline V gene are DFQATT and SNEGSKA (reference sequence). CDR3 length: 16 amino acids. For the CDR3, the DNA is TGCAGTGCTAGAGGTGCTCTTAAGGGACTGAACACTGAAGCTTTCTTT. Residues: CSARGALKGLNTEAFF.

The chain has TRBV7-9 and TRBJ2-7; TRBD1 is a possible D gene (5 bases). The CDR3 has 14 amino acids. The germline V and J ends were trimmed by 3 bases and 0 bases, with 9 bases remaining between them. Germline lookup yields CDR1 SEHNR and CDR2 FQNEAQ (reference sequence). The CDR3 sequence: CASSFIGASYEQYF. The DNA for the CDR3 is TGTGCCAGCAGCTTTATAGGGGCCTCCTACGAGCAGTACTTC.

CDR3 region: CASKPYEQYV. The CDR3 DNA reads TGTGCCAGCAAGCCATACGAGCAGTACGTC. The chain uses TRBV2 and TRBJ2-7; D is unclear. CDR3 length: 10 amino acids. V shed 7 bases and J shed 4 bases, with 5 bases lying between them. From germline, CDR1 is SNHLY and CDR2 FYNNEI.

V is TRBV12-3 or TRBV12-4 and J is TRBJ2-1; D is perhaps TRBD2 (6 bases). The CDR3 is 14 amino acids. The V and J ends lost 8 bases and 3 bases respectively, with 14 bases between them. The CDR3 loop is CASRSGGNYNEQFF. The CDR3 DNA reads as TGTGCCAGCCGTAGCGGAGGGAACTACAATGAGCAGTTCTTC.

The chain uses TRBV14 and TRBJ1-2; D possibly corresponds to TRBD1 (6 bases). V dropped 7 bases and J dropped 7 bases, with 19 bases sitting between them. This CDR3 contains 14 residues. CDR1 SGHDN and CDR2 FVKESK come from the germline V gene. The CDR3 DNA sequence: TGTGCCAGCACGGAAAGCGGCAGGGGAGGTGGCTACACCTTC. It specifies CASTESGRGGGYTF.

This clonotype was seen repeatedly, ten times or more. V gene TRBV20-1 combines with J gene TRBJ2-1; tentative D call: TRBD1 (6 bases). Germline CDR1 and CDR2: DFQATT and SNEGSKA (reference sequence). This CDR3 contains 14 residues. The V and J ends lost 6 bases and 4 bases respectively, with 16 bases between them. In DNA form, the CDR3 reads TGCAGTGCCGTGCAGGGGCACCTATACAATGAGCAGTTCTTC. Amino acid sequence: CSAVQGHLYNEQFF.